This TCR beta chain was retrieved from a study of post-analysis software for immune sequencing data. About the research overall: Progressive-relapsing, secondary progressive and relapsing-remitting multiple sclerosis were among the disease courses included. Study-wide results and caveats: Comparison of patients with controls showed about 5 TRBV segments more frequent in patients, TRBV5-6, TRBV5-1 and TRBV20-1 among them. Controls had significantly higher normalized Chao1 diversity than multiple sclerosis patients.

Incorporated into the TCR beta cDNA libraries were unique molecular identifiers, which served to reduce PCR and sequencing biases. Each sample of roughly 1 to 11 million input T cells yielded about 500,000 cDNA molecules, so each molecule approximated one T cell. Using its own MiXCR run on the PCR reads, TCRdb lists one record per CDR3 protein. The sample gives hundreds of thousands of distinct CDR3 sequences, roughly 38% of which show up once; 7.6% is in the top ten. Worth noting for this clonotype: Its antigen is not identified.

The CDR3 spans 21 residues. V shed 8 bases, J shed 0 bases, and the junction held 19 bases outside the gene matches. Germline loops: CDR1 LGHDT, CDR2 YNNKEL (reference sequence). The TCR originated in a girl aged 2 to 10 with multiple sclerosis. The sample consisted of blood. The rearrangement links TRBV3-1 to TRBJ2-3; 14 nucleotides line up with TRBD2. The CDR3 sequence: CASGRTRRLAGGPGSTDTQYF. As DNA, the CDR3 is TGTGCCAGCGGCCGTACTCGTAGACTAGCGGGAGGGCCGGGCAGCACAGATACGCAGTATTTT.